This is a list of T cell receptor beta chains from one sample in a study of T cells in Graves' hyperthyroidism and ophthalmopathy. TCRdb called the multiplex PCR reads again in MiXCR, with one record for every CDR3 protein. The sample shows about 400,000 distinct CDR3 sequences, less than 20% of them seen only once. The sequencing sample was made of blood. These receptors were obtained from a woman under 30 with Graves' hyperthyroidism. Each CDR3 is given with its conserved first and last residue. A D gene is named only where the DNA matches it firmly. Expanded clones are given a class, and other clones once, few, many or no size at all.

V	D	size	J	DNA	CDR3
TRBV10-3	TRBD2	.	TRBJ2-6	TGTGCCATCAGAGGGACTAGCGGGAGCTCTGGGGCCAACGTCCTGACTTTC	CAIRGTSGSSGANVLTF
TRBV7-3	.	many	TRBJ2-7	TGTGCCAGCAGCTTATTCCCGGGACCGTCCTACGAGCAGTACTTC	CASSLFPGPSYEQYF
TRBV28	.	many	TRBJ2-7	TGTGCCAGCAGTTTATTTCGGGGTATCAACGAGCAGTACTTC	CASSLFRGINEQYF
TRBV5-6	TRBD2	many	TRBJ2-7	TGTGCCAGCCACTCGCTCAGGGACTACTACGAGCAGTACTTC	CASHSLRDYYEQYF
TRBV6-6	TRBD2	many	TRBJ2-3	TGTGCCAGCAGTTACATTGGACTAGTGACAGATACGCAGTATTTT	CASSYIGLVTDTQYF
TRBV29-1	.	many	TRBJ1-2	TGCAGCGTGACCTTACCCTACTATGGCTACACCTTC	CSVTLPYYGYTF
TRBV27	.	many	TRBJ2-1	TGTGCCAGCAGTCCCCAGGGACGGGCCTACAATGAGCAGTTCTTC	CASSPQGRAYNEQFF
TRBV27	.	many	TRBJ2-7	TGTGCCAGCAGTTTTCGGGGTTTCTCCTACGAGCAGTACTTC	CASSFRGFSYEQYF
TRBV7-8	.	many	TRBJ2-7	TGTGCCAGCAGCCCCCATTGGCGGGGGCCGGTAGAGCAGTACTTC	CASSPHWRGPVEQYF
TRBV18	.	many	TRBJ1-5	TGTGCCAGCTCACCGGCCTTGAATCAGCCCCAGCATTTT	CASSPALNQPQHF
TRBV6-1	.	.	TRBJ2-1	TGTGCCAGCTGTAGCACATCCCAGACCAATGAGCAGTTCTTC	CASCSTSQTNEQFF
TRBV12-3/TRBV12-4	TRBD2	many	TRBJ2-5	TGTGCCAGCAGCCCCTTCGGACTAGCGCCCCCTCAGACCCAGTACTTC	CASSPFGLAPPQTQYF
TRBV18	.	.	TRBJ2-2	TGTGCCAGCTCACCTACTAGTATAGACCCATGGGACACCGGGGAGCTGTTTTTT	CASSPTSIDPWDTGELFF
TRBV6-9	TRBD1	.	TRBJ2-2	TGTGCCAGCAGTTCTCGGACAGGGGGCTCGTACACCGGGGAGCTGTTTTTT	CASSSRTGGSYTGELFF
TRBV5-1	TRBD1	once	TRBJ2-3	TGCGCCAGCATCGGCGGACAGGGCACAGATACGCAGTATTTT	CASIGGQGTDTQYF
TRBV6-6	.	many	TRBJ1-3	TGTGCCAGCAGTTACTGGGGGCCGACCTCCAGCTCTGGAAACACCATATATTTT	CASSYWGPTSSSGNTIYF
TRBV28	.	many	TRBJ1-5	TGTGCCAGCAGTTGGAAGGGAGATCAGCCCCAGCATTTT	CASSWKGDQPQHF
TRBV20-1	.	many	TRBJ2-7	TGCAGTGCTGGTAGTAGCGGCTACGAGCAGTACTTC	CSAGSSGYEQYF
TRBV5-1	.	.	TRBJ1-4	TGCGCCAGCAGCCAGATCACCGGTTCAACTAATGAAAAACTGTTTTTT	CASSQITGSTNEKLFF
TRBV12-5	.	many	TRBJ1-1	TGTGCTAGTGGTTTGAATAGGACGCCGAACACTGAAGCTTTCTTT	CASGLNRTPNTEAFF
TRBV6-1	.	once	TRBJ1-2	TGTGCCAGCAGTGAAGCAGGACCAAGTAACTATGGCTACACCTTC	CASSEAGPSNYGYTF
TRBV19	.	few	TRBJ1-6	TGTGCCAGTAGTGCGGCGAGCACAGGGTCTTCACCCCTCCACTTT	CASSAASTGSSPLHF
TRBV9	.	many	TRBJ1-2	TGTGCCAGCGCCCCCCCAGGGGCGGTCAACTATGGCTACACCTTC	CASAPPGAVNYGYTF
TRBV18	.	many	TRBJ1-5	TGTGCCAGCTCACCACCAAGAGGACCCTCGGGCAATCAGCCCCAGCATTTT	CASSPPRGPSGNQPQHF
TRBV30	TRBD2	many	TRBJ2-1	TGTGCCTGGGGTACTAGCGGGAGGTACAATGAGCAGTTCTTC	CAWGTSGRYNEQFF
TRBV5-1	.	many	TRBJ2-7	TGCGCCAGCAGCTTGATCAGCGCCCTAGATTTCGAGCAGTACTTC	CASSLISALDFEQYF
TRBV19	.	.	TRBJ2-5	TGTGCCAGTAGTATAAGGGGGTTGGAAGAGACCCAGTACTTC	CASSIRGLEETQYF
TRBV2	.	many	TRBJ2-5	TGTGCCAGTCGTGACAGAACAACCCAAGAGACCCAGTACTTC	CASRDRTTQETQYF
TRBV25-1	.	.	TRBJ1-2	TGTGCCAGCAGTGGCGGGAGGGCCCTTTATGGCTACACCTTC	CASSGGRALYGYTF
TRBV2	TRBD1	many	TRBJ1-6	TGTGCCAGCAGGAGGACTGTGAGGACAGGGGATCCCCTCCACTTT	CASRRTVRTGDPLHF
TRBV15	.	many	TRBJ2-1	TGTGCCACCAGCCACACACCTACCAGTTACAATGAGCAGTTCTTC	CATSHTPTSYNEQFF
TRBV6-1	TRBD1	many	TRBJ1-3	TGTGCCGCGCACCGGGACAGGGTCGCAAACACCATATATTTT	CAAHRDRVANTIYF
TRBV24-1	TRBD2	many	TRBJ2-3	TGTGCCACCAGTGGCCGGCCTAGCGGACCCACAGATACGCAGTATTTT	CATSGRPSGPTDTQYF
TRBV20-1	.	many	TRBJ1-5	TGCAGTGCTAGATTACCAGGGGGCAATCAGCCCCAGCATTTT	CSARLPGGNQPQHF
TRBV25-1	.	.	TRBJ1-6	TGTGCCAGCAGTAGCTCCTATAATTCACCCCTCCACTTT	CASSSSYNSPLHF
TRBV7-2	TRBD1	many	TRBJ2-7	TGTGCCAGCAGCTTCGACAGGGGGAGCTACGAGCAGTACTTC	CASSFDRGSYEQYF
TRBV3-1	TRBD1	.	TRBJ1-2	TGTGCCAGCTATGGAGGGGGCACTAGAGGCTACACCTTC	CASYGGGTRGYTF
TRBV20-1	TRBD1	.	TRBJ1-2	TGCAGTGCTACGACAGGGGGCGGTGGCTACACCTTC	CSATTGGGGYTF
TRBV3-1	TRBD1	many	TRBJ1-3	TGTGCCAGCAGCCCGACAGGGGGCCATGGAAACACCATATATTTT	CASSPTGGHGNTIYF
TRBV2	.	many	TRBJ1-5	TGTGCCAGCACTCGAGGGAATCAGCCCCAGCATTTT	CASTRGNQPQHF
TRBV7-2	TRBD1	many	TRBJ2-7	TGTGCCAGAGGGGGCAGGGGCTACGAGCAGTACTTC	CARGGRGYEQYF
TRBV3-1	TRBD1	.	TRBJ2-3	TGTGCCAGCAGCCAGGCGGGACAGGGGGTGAGCACAGATACGCAGTATTTT	CASSQAGQGVSTDTQYF
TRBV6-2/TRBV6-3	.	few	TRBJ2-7	TGTGCCAGCAGTTACTCTCGGTCAGGGGGGGAGCAGTACTTC	CASSYSRSGGEQYF
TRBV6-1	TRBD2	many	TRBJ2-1	TGTGCCAGCAGTAACTCGCCGGGACTAGCGGGAATCAATGAGCAGTTCTTC	CASSNSPGLAGINEQFF
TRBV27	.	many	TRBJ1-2	TGTGCCAGCAGCCACCGCGCGGAGGGACCAGGCTACACCTTC	CASSHRAEGPGYTF
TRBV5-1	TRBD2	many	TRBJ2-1	TGCGCCAGCAGCCTACTAGCGGGGGTCTCCTACAATGAGCAGTTCTTC	CASSLLAGVSYNEQFF
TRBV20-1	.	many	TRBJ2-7	TGCAGTGCTAGACCGGACACCGACTACGAGCAGTACTTC	CSARPDTDYEQYF
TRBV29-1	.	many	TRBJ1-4	TGCAGCGTGGATGGGGACACTAATGAAAAACTGTTTTTT	CSVDGDTNEKLFF
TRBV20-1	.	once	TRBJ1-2	TGCAGTGCTAGTTCGGCAGGGAGTCCGAGGGGCTATGGCTACACCTTC	CSASSAGSPRGYGYTF
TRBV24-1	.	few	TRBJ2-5	TGTGCCACCAGTGGGTCGGCCGAAGAGACCCAGTACTTC	CATSGSAEETQYF
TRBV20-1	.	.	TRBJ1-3	TGCAGTGCTGACGACAGCCGCTCTGGAAACACCATATATTTT	CSADDSRSGNTIYF
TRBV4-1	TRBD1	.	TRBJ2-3	TGCGCCAGCAGCCAGGCCCACGGACAGGGGGGTTCAGATACGCAGTATTTT	CASSQAHGQGGSDTQYF
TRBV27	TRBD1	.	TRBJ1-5	TGTGCCAGCAGTGGAGACAGGGGACTGTCCCAGCATTTT	CASSGDRGLSQHF
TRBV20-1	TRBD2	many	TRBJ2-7	TGCAGTGCTAGACTAGCGGCCTACGAGCAGTACTTC	CSARLAAYEQYF
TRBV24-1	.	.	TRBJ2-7	TGTGCCACCAGTGACAACTTGATGGAGGAGCAGTACTTC	CATSDNLMEEQYF
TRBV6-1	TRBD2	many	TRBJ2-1	TGTGCCAGCATGCTCTTCGGTATTAGCGGGGGCCATGAGCAGTTCTTC	CASMLFGISGGHEQFF
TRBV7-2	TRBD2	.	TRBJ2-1	TGTGCCAGCAGCCCCGGACTAGCGGGAGGGTTACGCGAGCAGTTCTTC	CASSPGLAGGLREQFF
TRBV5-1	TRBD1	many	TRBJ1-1	TGCGCCAGCAGCTACTGGACAGGACCGAACACTGAAGCTTTCTTT	CASSYWTGPNTEAFF